The T cell receptor beta chain under discussion was sequenced for a study of blood T cells in healthy people across ages. A J-beta primer mix and a sample-barcoded 5' primer were used in a second PCR of about 7 to 12 cycles. TCRdb recomputed calls from the 5' RACE reads with MiXCR, one row per CDR3 protein. The table has 600,000 or so distinct CDR3 sequences, more than 45% seen once; the top ten hold approximately 23%. Germline V CDR1 and CDR2: MDHEN, SYDVKM. Trimming cost V 11 bases and J 4 bases; bases outside gene matches: 15. This CDR3 is 15 amino acids long. This clonotype was picked up one time. Drawn from each donor were around 9.1 milliliters of peripheral blood.

The chain is built from TRBV28 and TRBJ1-1; TRBD1 agrees at 8 bases. The source of this sequence is a man older than 75 in good health. Sequenced input: blood. CDR3 sequence (DNA): TGTGCCCACATGACTTCCAACAGGGGGTCCACTGAAGCTTTCTTT. Protein product: CAHMTSNRGSTEAFF.